This TCR beta chain was found in a study of shared clonotypes between healthy human individuals. General observations from the study: Clonotype sharing among donors was expected to depend on sequencing depth. In having few donors, the study represented limited genetic and exposure-history diversity.

V shed 6 bases and J shed 2 bases, with 13 bases lying between them. Germline V lookup: CDR1 ENHRY, CDR2 SYGVKD. CDR3 length: 14 residues. The assay was run at deep level. Clones were sequenced by immunoSEQ multiplex PCR, and TCRdb holds only the in-frame ones, with some missing. In the table there are about 960,000 clones, approximately 76% of which are singletons. For this clone: The antigen remains unidentified.

This TCR came from a man in his late teens or twenties in good health. V gene TRBV10-3 combines with J gene TRBJ1-1; perhaps TRBD1 as D (6 bases). Sequenced material: memory CD4+ T cells sorted from blood. The subset here: CD45RA-negative fraction. The CDR3 here is CAIRKDRDNTEAFF. Here the CDR3 DNA reads TGTGCCATCAGGAAGGACAGAGACAACACTGAAGCTTTCTTT.